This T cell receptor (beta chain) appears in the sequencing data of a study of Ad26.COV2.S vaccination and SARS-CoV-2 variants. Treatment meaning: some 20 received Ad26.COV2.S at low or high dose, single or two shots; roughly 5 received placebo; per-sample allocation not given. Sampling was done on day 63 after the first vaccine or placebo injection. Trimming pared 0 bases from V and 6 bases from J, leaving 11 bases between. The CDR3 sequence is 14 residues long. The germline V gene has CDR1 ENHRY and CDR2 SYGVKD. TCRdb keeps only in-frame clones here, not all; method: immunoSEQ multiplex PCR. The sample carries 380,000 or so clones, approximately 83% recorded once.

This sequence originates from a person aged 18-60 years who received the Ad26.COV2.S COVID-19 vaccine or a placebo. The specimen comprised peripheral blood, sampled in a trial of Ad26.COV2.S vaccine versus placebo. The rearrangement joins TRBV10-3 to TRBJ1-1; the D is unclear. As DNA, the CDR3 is TGTGCCATCAGTGAGTCGAGAGACTACGCTGAAGCTTTCTTT. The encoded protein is CAISESRDYAEAFF.